The 26 T cell receptor beta chains below all came from one sample that was sequenced in a study of technical replicates of blood from several donors. TCRdb's table, derived via immunoSEQ multiplex PCR, lists solely in-frame clones and lacks some. The sample holds tens of thousands of clones, roughly 91% seen once. The sample consisted of T cells isolated from PBMCs. The receptors come from a human donor in good health.

The chain uses TRBV6-5 and TRBJ1-1; a possible D gene is TRBD1 (5 bases). The germline CDR1 and CDR2 sequences are MNHEY and SVGAGI. V gave up 10 bases and J gave up 4 bases, with 10 bases separating them. This CDR3 spans 11 amino acids. CDR3 DNA: TGTGCCACTTTTAGGGGCACTGAAGCTTTCTTT. It translates to CATFRGTEAFF.

The chain uses TRBV7-7 and TRBJ2-5; D perhaps matches TRBD1 (6 bases). The V end was cut by 8 bases, the J end by 2 bases, with 12 bases between. Germline-derived CDR1 and CDR2 are SSHAT and FNYEAQ (reference sequence). The CDR3 contains 13 residues. CDR3 residues: CASSRDNQETQYF. In nucleotides, the CDR3 is TGTGCCAGCTCCAGGGACAATCAAGAGACCCAGTACTTC. Based on the CDR3 plus reference TRBV7-7 and TRBJ2-5, the full variable domain is GAGVSQSPRYKVTKRGQDVTLRCDPISSHATLYWYQQALGQGPEFLTYFNYEAQPDKSGLPSDRFSAERPEGSISTLTIQRTEQRDSAMYRCASSRDNQETQYFGPGTRLLVL.

In DNA form, the CDR3 reads TGTGCCAGCAGTGTCGTAGCGGTAACCACAGATACGCAGTATTTT. Protein: CASSVVAVTTDTQYF. This chain links TRBV6-1 with TRBJ2-3, with D possibly being TRBD2 (6 bases). Trimming took off 4 bases at V and 2 bases at J, with 13 bases between the two ends. This CDR3 is built from 15 residues. Looked up from germline, CDR1 is MNHNS and CDR2 is SASEGT.

The chain links TRBV11-2 to TRBJ1-1; D is perhaps TRBD1 (5 bases). The CDR3 length is 15 residues. V lost 5 bases and J 2 bases, leaving 15 bases between the germline ends. Germline V gene sequence: CDR1 SGHAT, CDR2 FQNNGV. The CDR3 loop is CASSPGGGTNTEAFF. The CDR3 nucleotides read TGTGCCAGCAGCCCCGGGGGGGGAACTAACACTGAAGCTTTCTTT.

This clone was seen once. V is TRBV7-2 and J is TRBJ2-3; D is unresolved. The CDR3 consists of 13 residues. Germline V gene lookup returns CDR1 SGHTA and CDR2 FQGNSA. Trimming shortened V by 3 bases and J by 0 bases, and 4 bases separated the two germline ends. CDR3 in amino acids: CASSLESTDTQYF. In DNA, the CDR3 is TGTGCCAGCAGCTTGGAGAGCACAGATACGCAGTATTTT.

With respect to this clone: At one end the junction does not follow the germline gene, possibly because of a read error. J is TRBJ2-7 and V is TRBV14, with 10 bases matching TRBD2. There are 15 residues in the CDR3. Germline V gives CDR1 SGHDN, CDR2 FVKESK. The DNA for the CDR3 is TGTGCCACCAGCGCCACTAGCGGGAAACCCTACGAGCAGTACTTC. It codes for CATSATSGKPYEQYF.

The J gene is TRBJ2-7, the V gene TRBV6-6; D not certain. Germline values: CDR1 MNHNY, CDR2 SVGAGI (reference sequence). This CDR3 is built from 13 residues. The V gene lost 4 bases and the J gene lost 4 bases, with 11 bases spanning the gap. Here the CDR3 reads CASSFLGSYEQYF. CDR3 bases: TGTGCCAGCAGTTTTCTAGGAAGTTACGAGCAGTACTTC.

The chain couples TRBV5-4 to TRBJ2-7; 13 bases map to TRBD2. Per germline, CDR1 SGHNT and CDR2 YYREEE (reference sequence). The CDR3 has 15 residues. With V trimmed by 2 bases and J by 7 bases, 6 bases remained unmatched. This CDR3 reads CASSFEGLAGAEQYF. CDR3 DNA: TGTGCCAGCAGCTTCGAAGGACTAGCGGGAGCAGAGCAGTACTTC.

The chain employs TRBV5-1 and TRBJ2-5, with TRBD2 identical over 8 bases. This CDR3 comprises 16 residues. The V gene's germline CDR1 is SGHRS and CDR2 YFSETQ. The trim removed 0 bases at V and 4 bases at J, leaving 8 bases unmatched. For the CDR3, the DNA is TGCGCCAGCAGCTTGGCTTTACCGGGACTAGTAGAGACCCAGTACTTC. Its protein product is CASSLALPGLVETQYF.

The chain couples TRBV4-3 to TRBJ2-6; possibly TRBD2 for D (5 bases). V was pared by 0 bases and J by 2 bases, with 8 bases between. Germline CDR1 is LGHNA and CDR2 is YSLEER. The CDR3 spans 16 residues. The chain's CDR3 is CASSQEGRPGANVLTF. CDR3 nucleotides: TGCGCCAGCAGCCAAGAAGGGAGACCTGGGGCCAACGTCCTGACTTTC.

The genes are TRBV10-2 and TRBJ2-3; tentatively, D is TRBD1 (6 bases). Germline V gene sequence: CDR1 WSHSY, CDR2 SAAADI. Trimming took 0 bases from V and 6 from J, leaving 13 bases between them. This CDR3 is built from 15 residues. The CDR3 DNA follows: TGCGCCAGCAGTGAGTCAGGGGGAACGGGGGATACGCAGTATTTT. Its translation is CASSESGGTGDTQYF.

This clone has only one observation. The gene calls are TRBV7-3 and TRBJ1-5, with 7 bases fitting TRBD1. Germline lookup yields CDR1 SGHTA and CDR2 FQGTGA. V lost 5 bases to trimming and J lost 9 bases; unmatched junction nucleotides: 7. This CDR3 region has 13 residues. In nucleotides, the CDR3 is TGTGCCAGCAGCCGGGACAGTACCTGGCCCCAGCATTTT. As protein: CASSRDSTWPQHF.

The V gene is TRBV5-4, the J gene TRBJ2-5; 9 nucleotides match TRBD1. Germline V gene data show CDR1 as SGHNT and CDR2 as YYREEE (reference sequence). The CDR3 runs 14 residues. Germline trimming cut 4 bases from V and 5 bases from J; bases unmatched to any gene: 6. The CDR3 bases are TGTGCCAGCAGCACCTGGACAGGGGTTGAGACCCAGTACTTC. Its protein is CASSTWTGVETQYF.

This chain joins TRBV7-2 and TRBJ1-4, with 7 bases identical to TRBD1. This CDR3 has 16 residues. V shed 5 bases, J shed 0 bases, and the junction held 6 bases outside the gene matches. The V gene's germline CDR1 is SGHTA and CDR2 FQGNSA. The CDR3 DNA reads as TGTGCCAGCAGCCTAGGGACAGCCCCAACTAATGAAAAACTGTTTTTT. Protein sequence: CASSLGTAPTNEKLFF. The full variable domain, rest sourced from reference TRBV7-2 and TRBJ1-4, is GAGVSQSPSNKVTEKGKDVELRCDPISGHTALYWYRQSLGQGLEFLIYFQGNSAPDKSGLPSDRFSAERTGGSVSTLTIQRTQQEDSAVYLCASSLGTAPTNEKLFFGSGTQLSVL.

The V and J genes are TRBV5-1 and TRBJ1-2, with TRBD1 matching over 8 bases. The junction had 3 bases not matched to a gene; V was cut back by 0 bases and J by 8 bases. Germline loops: CDR1 SGHRS, CDR2 YFSETQ. There are 13 residues in the CDR3. CDR3 coding DNA: TGCGCCAGCAGCTTGGAAGCAGGGGGCGGCTACACCTTC. Translated, it gives CASSLEAGGGYTF.

The rearrangement joins TRBV28 to TRBJ2-7, with 9 bases identical to TRBD1. The CDR3 is made up of 14 amino acids. The trim removed 9 bases at V and 6 bases at J, leaving 12 bases unmatched. Germline V gene lookup returns CDR1 MDHEN and CDR2 SYDVKM. The CDR3 is CASRTGGKLFEQYF. Here the CDR3 DNA reads TGTGCCAGTCGTACAGGGGGCAAGTTATTCGAGCAGTACTTC. The full variable domain, with the rest looked up from reference TRBV28 and TRBJ2-7, is DVKVTQSSRYLVKRTGEKVFLECVQDMDHENMFWYRQDPGLGLRLIYFSYDVKMKEKGDIPEGYSVSREKKERFSLILESASTNQTSMYLCASRTGGKLFEQYFGPGTRLTVT.

V is TRBV19 and J is TRBJ1-5; a possible D gene is TRBD1 (5 bases). The CDR3 runs to 14 residues. Germline V lookup: CDR1 LNHDA, CDR2 SQIVND (reference sequence). With 7 bases removed from V and 0 bases from J, the gap between germline ends came to 10 bases. CDR3 protein: CASNGDYSNQPQHF. The CDR3 region has the DNA TGTGCCAGTAATGGGGACTATAGCAATCAGCCCCAGCATTTT.

The V call is TRBV7-3, the J call TRBJ2-7; no reliable D call. Germline V gene lookup returns CDR1 SGHTA and CDR2 FQGTGA. This CDR3 comprises 12 residues. Trimming took off 6 bases at V and 2 bases at J, with 8 bases between the two ends. CDR3 DNA sequence: TGTGCCAGCAGAGCGAGTACCTACGAGCAGTACTTC. It specifies CASRASTYEQYF.

As DNA, the CDR3 is TGTGCCAGCAGCCCCGGACAGGGATTCAACGAGCAGTACTTC. Protein sequence: CASSPGQGFNEQYF. V usage is TRBV7-2 and J usage is TRBJ2-7; 8 nucleotides align to TRBD1. The CDR3 consists of 14 residues. V was clipped by 5 bases and J by 5 bases; unmatched bases: 8. Germline values: CDR1 SGHTA, CDR2 FQGNSA.

The V gene is TRBV9, the J gene TRBJ1-1; 8 bases fit TRBD1. The germline gives CDR1 SGDLS, CDR2 YYNGEE. This CDR3 is built from 13 residues. The junction had 5 bases not matched to a gene; V was cut back by 3 bases and J by 7 bases. The CDR3 loop reads CASSATGGNEAFF. CDR3 in DNA: TGTGCCAGCAGCGCCACAGGGGGGAATGAAGCTTTCTTT.

The chain uses TRBV29-1 and TRBJ2-3; TRBD2 is a possible D gene (5 bases). Germline assignment: CDR1 SQVTM and CDR2 ANQGSEA. V dropped 5 bases and J dropped 4 bases, with 13 bases sitting between them. This CDR3 has 13 amino acids. CDR3 coding DNA: TGCAGCGTTCAACTAGTTGGGCCAGATACGCAGTATTTT. It translates to CSVQLVGPDTQYF.

The V call is TRBV2, the J call TRBJ2-2; a weak D match, TRBD2 (6 bases). Germline V CDR1 and CDR2: SNHLY, FYNNEI. This CDR3 has 15 amino acids. Trimming pared 7 bases from V and 4 bases from J, leaving 16 bases between. The CDR3 is CASTIEGGITGELFF. CDR3 sequence (DNA): TGTGCCAGCACGATAGAGGGAGGAATCACCGGGGAGCTGTTTTTT.

V is TRBV28 and J is TRBJ1-4, with 9 bases matching TRBD1. V was clipped by 11 bases and J by 8 bases; unmatched bases: 6. The V gene's germline CDR1 is MDHEN and CDR2 SYDVKM. The CDR3 runs to 12 residues. CDR3 amino acids: CAFRDREEKLFF. DNA for the CDR3: TGTGCCTTCCGGGACAGGGAAGAAAAACTGTTTTTT.

V is TRBV7-9 and J is TRBJ1-2; 8 positions match TRBD1. Germline loops: CDR1 SEHNR, CDR2 FQNEAQ (reference sequence). The CDR3 has 13 residues. The V gene end was trimmed by 0 bases and the J gene end by 7 bases; junction bases not matched to a gene: 1. CDR3 sequence reads: CASSLATGGGYTF. The DNA of the CDR3 is TGTGCCAGCAGCTTAGCTACAGGGGGTGGCTACACCTTC.

The V and J genes are TRBV30 and TRBJ1-1; D gene ambiguous. V shed 6 bases and J shed 4 bases, with 12 bases lying between them. CDR1 GTSNPN and CDR2 SVGIG come from the germline V gene (reference sequence). The CDR3 is made up of 12 amino acids. The CDR3 DNA is TGTGCCTGCTCAGGTTTATCCACTGAAGCTTTCTTT. As protein: CACSGLSTEAFF.

This chain joins TRBV5-1 and TRBJ2-7; perhaps TRBD1 as D (6 bases). The V gene's germline CDR1 is SGHRS and CDR2 YFSETQ. CDR3 size: 14 residues. The V and J ends lost 0 bases and 1 base respectively, with 8 bases between them. This CDR3 is CASSLGDTSYEQYF. The CDR3 DNA reads TGCGCCAGCAGCTTGGGGGACACGTCCTACGAGCAGTACTTC.